The 29 T cell receptor beta chains below come from one sample, sequenced in a study of OX40 agonist ivuxolimab in advanced cancers. This table comes from immunoSEQ multiplex PCR, and its TCRdb copy is limited to in-frame clones, with some not included. The sample lists about 18,000 clones; around 87% were seen once. Here the sequenced sample was CD4+ or CD8+ T cells sorted from blood, taken in a trial of the OX40 agonist ivuxolimab. The receptors were gathered from an adult with an advanced solid tumor such as melanoma, head and neck, liver or kidney cancer.

The chain has TRBV28 and TRBJ2-1; D remains ambiguous. Germline CDR1 and CDR2: MDHEN and SYDVKM. The germline V and J ends were trimmed by 4 bases and 2 bases, with 9 bases remaining between them. This CDR3 has 14 residues. For the CDR3, the DNA is TGTGCCAGCAGTTCTCTTCGGGCCTACAATGAGCAGTTCTTC. This sequence encodes CASSSLRAYNEQFF.

The chain links TRBV9 to TRBJ1-3; D gene ambiguous. The V gene's germline CDR1 is SGDLS and CDR2 YYNGEE. V lost 1 base and J lost 0, with 11 bases in between. The CDR3 runs to 16 residues. The CDR3 DNA follows: TGTGCCAGCAGCGTACAGGCCCGGAGCTCTGGAAACACCATATATTTT. It encodes CASSVQARSSGNTIYF.

V usage is TRBV7-8 and J usage is TRBJ2-3, with 7 nucleotides matching TRBD1. V lost 5 bases, J lost 3 bases, and 8 bases stayed unmatched. The CDR3 runs to 15 residues. Looked up from germline, CDR1 is SGHVS and CDR2 is FQNEAQ. The CDR3 loop is CASSALGTETDTQYF. Written as DNA, the CDR3 is TGTGCCAGCAGCGCACTCGGGACAGAAACAGATACGCAGTATTTT. Full variable domain (rest looked up from reference TRBV7-8 and TRBJ2-3): GAGVSQSPRYKVAKRGQDVALRCDPISGHVSLFWYQQALGQGPEFLTYFQNEAQLDKSGLPSDRFFAERPEGSVSTLKIQRTQQEDSAVYLCASSALGTETDTQYFGPGTRLTVL.

This clone is classed as medium-sized. The gene calls are TRBV2 and TRBJ2-1; no clear D gene. The CDR3 is 14 amino acids. Germline V gene sequence: CDR1 SNHLY, CDR2 FYNNEI. V lost 7 bases to trimming and J lost 12 bases, with 22 bases between them. The CDR3 is CASTTSHFGDVQFF. The CDR3 bases are TGTGCCAGCACCACCTCCCACTTTGGCGACGTGCAGTTCTTC.

A word on this clone: A junction end diverges from the germline sequence, so it may reflect a read error. The chain couples TRBV4-2 to TRBJ2-6; D gene ambiguous. This CDR3 region has 16 residues. Germline V gene data show CDR1 as LGHNA and CDR2 as YNFKEQ. The CDR3 nucleotides are TGTGCCAGCAGCGTAAGGTTACAAAGTCGGGCCAACGTCCCGACTTTC. Protein: CASSVRLQSRANVPTF.

The V gene is TRBV7-6, the J gene TRBJ1-5, with D perhaps TRBD1 (6 bases). The germline CDR1 and CDR2 sequences are SGHVS and FNYEAQ. The CDR3 is 17 residues long. V was trimmed by 5 bases and J by 0 bases, leaving 17 bases between them. CDR3 protein: CASSPSWGAGSNQPQHF. As DNA, the CDR3 is TGTGCCAGCAGCCCCAGTTGGGGGGCCGGTAGCAATCAGCCCCAGCATTTT.

The V and J genes are TRBV9 and TRBJ1-5; no reliable D call. Deletions cut 3 bases from V and 0 bases from J, with 7 bases between. Germline CDR1 and CDR2: SGDLS and YYNGEE. The CDR3 has 14 amino acids. In DNA form, the CDR3 reads TGTGCCAGCAGCGAGTACCCTAGCAATCAGCCCCAGCATTTT. It codes for CASSEYPSNQPQHF.

The chain links TRBV28 to TRBJ1-1, with D perhaps matching TRBD1 (5 bases). The V gene lost 4 bases and the J gene lost 0 bases, with 21 bases spanning the gap. Germline V gene sequence: CDR1 MDHEN, CDR2 SYDVKM. CDR3 size: 18 residues. In nucleotides, the CDR3 is TGTGCCAGCAGTTGGGGGGAGGGGCAGGACAACATGAACACTGAAGCTTTCTTT. Translated: CASSWGEGQDNMNTEAFF.

The rearrangement links TRBV6-1 to TRBJ2-1; 10 bases map to TRBD2. The junction had 3 bases not matched to a gene; V was cut back by 5 bases and J by 8 bases. The CDR3 runs 13 residues. The germline V gene has CDR1 MNHNS and CDR2 SASEGT. Here the CDR3 reads CASSLLAGDEQFF. The CDR3 DNA reads as TGTGCCAGCAGTCTCCTAGCGGGAGATGAGCAGTTCTTC.

V gene TRBV7-9 combines with J gene TRBJ2-1; 7 positions agree with TRBD2. This CDR3 has 14 amino acids. Trimming at V came to 5 bases and at J to 6 bases, leaving 7 bases not matched to a gene. Germline loops: CDR1 SEHNR, CDR2 FQNEAQ (reference sequence). The CDR3 nucleotides read TGTGCCAGCAGCCTTAGCGGGTTTATCAATGAGCAGTTCTTC. Its protein product is CASSLSGFINEQFF. The variable domain in full, with the rest retrieved from reference TRBV7-9 and TRBJ2-1, is DTGVSQNPRHKITKRGQNVTFRCDPISEHNRLYWYRQTLGQGPEFLTYFQNEAQLEKSRLLSDRFSAERPKGSFSTLEIQRTEQGDSAMYLCASSLSGFINEQFFGPGTRLTVL.

The chain employs TRBV7-3 and TRBJ2-7, with TRBD2 matching 9 bases. In germline, CDR1 is SGHTA, CDR2 FQGTGA. This CDR3 is 15 amino acids long. Germline trimming cut 5 bases from V and 4 bases from J; bases unmatched to any gene: 9. This CDR3 is CASSQGAGGPYEQYF. The CDR3 DNA reads TGTGCCAGCAGCCAAGGTGCGGGAGGGCCGTACGAGCAGTACTTC.

The genes are TRBV4-2 and TRBJ2-1; D is possibly TRBD2 (8 bases). There are 18 residues in the CDR3. V lost 4 bases to trimming and J lost 6 bases, with 25 bases between them. Germline CDR1 LGHNA, CDR2 YNFKEQ. CDR3 protein: CASSLPRQGAGVANEQFF. The CDR3 DNA reads as TGTGCCAGCAGCCTTCCCAGACAGGGAGCGGGAGTTGCCAATGAGCAGTTCTTC.

This clone was counted once. The chain is built from TRBV27 and TRBJ2-5; D call uncertain. Judging by the DNA end, TRBJ2-7 fits better; the J call may be wrong. Germline values: CDR1 MNHEY, CDR2 SMNVEV (reference sequence). The CDR3 loop spans 11 amino acids. For the CDR3, the DNA is TGTGCCAGCAGTACCTCCTACGAGCAGTACTTC. Protein product: CASSTSYEQYF.

This clone was seen a single time. The chain couples TRBV7-8 to TRBJ1-2; 11 positions match TRBD1. CDR1 and CDR2 from the germline V gene are SGHVS and FQNEAQ. CDR3 length: 15 residues. V dropped 1 base and J dropped 8; count of bases not matched to a gene: 6. CDR3 sequence (DNA): TGTGCCAGCAGCTTAGGCGGACAGGGGGCGTTCGGCTACACCTTC. This encodes CASSLGGQGAFGYTF.

The rearrangement uses TRBV29-1 and TRBJ2-1; TRBD1 is a possible D gene (5 bases). Germline CDR1 SQVTM, CDR2 ANQGSEA. This CDR3 has 15 amino acids. Trimming pared 4 bases from V and 1 base from J, leaving 14 bases between. The DNA of the CDR3 is TGCAGCGTTGTTTTTAGGACAAGATCCTACAATGAGCAGTTCTTC. Translated, it gives CSVVFRTRSYNEQFF.

This chain links TRBV4-2 with TRBJ1-5; 8 bases are shared with TRBD1. The junction had 2 bases not matched to a gene; V was cut back by 1 base and J by 3 bases. The CDR3 spans 15 residues. Germline V gives CDR1 LGHNA, CDR2 YNFKEQ. As DNA, the CDR3 is TGTGCCAGCAGCCAAGGGGACAGGCTCAATCAGCCCCAGCATTTT. This gives the protein CASSQGDRLNQPQHF.

This rearrangement joins TRBV28 to TRBJ2-5, with D unresolved. The V and J ends lost 5 bases and 4 bases respectively, with 20 bases between them. Germline V gene sequence: CDR1 MDHEN, CDR2 SYDVKM. The CDR3 extends over 16 amino acids. Here the CDR3 DNA reads TGTGCCAGCAGTCGTCCCCAATCAGTCTGGGGAGAGACCCAGTACTTC. Translated: CASSRPQSVWGETQYF.

V gene TRBV13 combines with J gene TRBJ1-1; 7 bases line up with TRBD1. The CDR3 length is 14 residues. V was pared by 6 bases and J by 5 bases, with 9 bases of the junction left unmatched. Germline-derived CDR1 and CDR2 are PRHDT and FYEKMQ (reference sequence). The CDR3 sequence is CASRKGAPTTEAFF. For the CDR3, the DNA is TGTGCCAGCAGGAAGGGGGCCCCCACGACTGAAGCTTTCTTT.

This clone was picked up one time. V and J are TRBV6-1 and TRBJ2-1; 9 bases align to TRBD2. V lost 2 bases and J lost 4; bases outside the gene matches: 3. Germline assignment: CDR1 MNHNS and CDR2 SASEGT. CDR3 length equals 15 residues. This CDR3 is CASSERLADYNEQFF. CDR3 sequence (DNA): TGTGCCAGCAGTGAAAGACTAGCGGATTACAATGAGCAGTTCTTC.

This chain links TRBV5-4 with TRBJ1-1; D possibly corresponds to TRBD1 (6 bases). V gave up 10 bases and J gave up 0 bases, with 13 bases separating them. The CDR3 sequence is 13 residues long. Germline V gene lookup returns CDR1 SGHNT and CDR2 YYREEE (reference sequence). The CDR3 protein is CAAAGALNTEAFF. The CDR3 DNA reads as TGTGCCGCGGCGGGGGCGCTGAACACTGAAGCTTTCTTT.

The chain couples TRBV5-4 to TRBJ2-3; D perhaps matches TRBD2 (5 bases). V shed 0 bases and J shed 3 bases, with 8 bases lying between them. From germline, CDR1 is SGHNT and CDR2 YYREEE (reference sequence). The CDR3 extends over 14 amino acids. Written as DNA, the CDR3 is TGTGCCAGCAGCTTGGCCCTAGCAACAGATACGCAGTATTTT. It specifies CASSLALATDTQYF. The variable domain in full, completed from reference TRBV5-4 and TRBJ2-3, reads ETGVTQSPTHLIKTRGQQVTLRCSSQSGHNTVSWYQQALGQGPQFIFQYYREEENGRGNFPPRFSGLQFPNYSSELNVNALELDDSALYLCASSLALATDTQYFGPGTRLTVL.

This chain joins TRBV27 and TRBJ2-7; 7 bases match TRBD2. Germline CDR1 and CDR2: MNHEY and SMNVEV (reference sequence). The V and J ends lost 6 bases and 5 bases, in that order; junction bases with no gene match: 13. The length of the CDR3 is 15 residues. The chain's CDR3 is CASSLSGGEGHEQYF. DNA for the CDR3: TGTGCCAGCAGCCTAAGTGGGGGGGAGGGCCACGAGCAGTACTTC.

V and J are TRBV7-9 and TRBJ2-7; D is possibly TRBD2 (5 bases). V dropped 1 base and J dropped 0 bases, with 13 bases sitting between them. This CDR3 spans 16 amino acids. Germline V gene data show CDR1 as SEHNR and CDR2 as FQNEAQ (reference sequence). CDR3 DNA sequence: TGTGCCAGCAGCTTAGGTGGAGGACCGGACTCCTACGAGCAGTACTTC. Its protein product is CASSLGGGPDSYEQYF.

CDR3 region: CASSWTGSNQPQHF. The CDR3 DNA is TGTGCCAGTAGTTGGACAGGAAGCAATCAGCCCCAGCATTTT. The rearrangement links TRBV19 to TRBJ1-5; 7 bases align to TRBD1. The V segment lost 5 bases and the J segment 1 base; nucleotides outside the gene matches: 2. Germline CDR1 is LNHDA and CDR2 is SQIVND (reference sequence). The CDR3 is 14 residues long.

This clone has more than one count but fewer than ten. J is TRBJ2-2 and V is TRBV4-1, with unresolved D. This CDR3 is 14 amino acids long. Between the trimmed V and J ends, which lost 1 base and 5 bases, there was a span of 8 bases. Per germline, CDR1 MGHRA and CDR2 YSYEKL. The CDR3 DNA follows: TGCGCCAGCAGCCAAGCTGCGAGGACCGGGGAGCTGTTTTTT. It encodes CASSQAARTGELFF.

The chain couples TRBV15 to TRBJ2-1, with D uncertain. CDR1 and CDR2 (germline): LNHNV, YYDKDF (reference sequence). V dropped 4 bases and J dropped 4 bases, with 17 bases sitting between them. CDR3 length: 16 amino acids. The CDR3 is CATSTTLRISYNEQFF. In nucleotides, the CDR3 is TGTGCCACCAGCACCACGCTAAGGATCTCTTACAATGAGCAGTTCTTC. Supplemented by reference TRBV15 and TRBJ2-1, the full variable domain reads DAMVIQNPRYQVTQFGKPVTLSCSQTLNHNVMYWYQQKSSQAPKLLFHYYDKDFNNEADTPDNFQSRRPNTSFCFLDIRSPGLGDTAMYLCATSTTLRISYNEQFFGPGTRLTVL.

This chain joins TRBV19 and TRBJ2-7; D gene uncertain. CDR3 size: 11 residues. Per germline, CDR1 LNHDA and CDR2 SQIVND (reference sequence). V dropped 3 bases and J dropped 8 bases, with 8 bases sitting between them. This chain's CDR3 is CASSMLGQQYF. DNA for the CDR3: TGTGCCAGTAGTATGTTAGGACAGCAGTACTTC.

V gene TRBV28 combines with J gene TRBJ1-2; 9 bases match TRBD1. The CDR3 totals 14 residues. The ends lost 6 bases at V and 8 bases at J; junction bases unmatched: 10. In germline, CDR1 is MDHEN, CDR2 SYDVKM. The CDR3 DNA reads as TGTGCCAGCAGGGGGACAGGGTCCCCTGACGGCTACACCTTC. Translating it yields CASRGTGSPDGYTF.

This chain connects TRBV7-2 to TRBJ2-1, with 7 nucleotides matching TRBD2. Germline CDR1 SGHTA, CDR2 FQGNSA. Trimming took 6 bases from V and 1 from J; bases not matched to a gene: 6. The CDR3 totals 15 residues. CDR3 coding DNA: TGTGCCAGCAGTCGTACTAGCGAATCCTACAATGAGCAGTTCTTC. Amino acid sequence: CASSRTSESYNEQFF. Full variable domain (missing parts from reference TRBV7-2 and TRBJ2-1): GAGVSQSPSNKVTEKGKDVELRCDPISGHTALYWYRQSLGQGLEFLIYFQGNSAPDKSGLPSDRFSAERTGGSVSTLTIQRTQQEDSAVYLCASSRTSESYNEQFFGPGTRLTVL.